The entry below describes one TCR beta chain. Documented treatment: some 19 received Ad26.COV2.S at low or high dose, single or two shots; roughly 5 received placebo; per-sample allocation not given. Sampling was performed 63 days after the first vaccine or placebo injection. This record belongs to a study of Ad26.COV2.S vaccination and SARS-CoV-2 variants. The junction had 7 bases not matched to a gene; V was cut back by 4 bases and J by 8 bases. Per germline, CDR1 SEHNR and CDR2 FQNEAQ (reference sequence). There are 14 residues in the CDR3. Produced via immunoSEQ multiplex PCR; TCRdb's table is partial and in-frame only. The data hold 400,000 to 450,000 clones, with more than 80% observed a single time.

V usage is TRBV7-9 and J usage is TRBJ2-1; TRBD2 aligns across 8 bases. The receptor was derived from a person aged 18-65 years who received the Ad26.COV2.S COVID-19 vaccine or a placebo. The material was peripheral blood, obtained in a trial of Ad26.COV2.S vaccine versus placebo. CDR3 sequence (DNA): TGTGCCAGCAGCTCTTTCCTAGCGGGCGATGAGCAGTTCTTC. Its translation is CASSSFLAGDEQFF.